A single sample is the source of the 26 T cell receptor beta chains below, sequenced in a study of cytomegalovirus exposure and HLA in healthy donors. The PCR had 60 Vbeta and 13 Jbeta primers. The assay was immunoSEQ multiplex PCR, and TCRdb's table has in-frame clones only and misses some. The specimen's table records 65,000 to 95,000 clones. Source material: PBMCs. The receptors come from an older woman in good health and CMV-seronegative.

V is TRBV25-1 and J is TRBJ1-1, with D hard to call. Germline lookup yields CDR1 MGHDK and CDR2 SYGVNS. The CDR3 extends over 12 amino acids. V dropped 8 bases and J dropped 4 bases, with 11 bases sitting between them. DNA for the CDR3: TGTGCCAGCTGGAGTGGCCTCACTGAAGCTTTCTTT. It translates to CASWSGLTEAFF.

The chain employs TRBV4-1 and TRBJ2-1, with TRBD2 matching over 9 bases. With 3 bases clipped from V and 6 bases from J, the junction kept 12 bases outside the gene matches. From germline, CDR1 is MGHRA and CDR2 YSYEKL. This CDR3 has 17 residues. CDR3 in DNA: TGCGCCAGCAGCCACCCCCTTAGGGGTAGCGGGGGCAATGAGCAGTTCTTC. Protein sequence: CASSHPLRGSGGNEQFF.

This rearrangement joins TRBV5-4 to TRBJ2-1; D gene unclear. Germline assignment: CDR1 SGHNT and CDR2 YYREEE (reference sequence). The V and J ends lost 4 bases and 9 bases respectively, with 17 bases between them. The CDR3 length is 14 residues. The CDR3 spells CASSPTMVPGEQFF. The CDR3 DNA reads as TGTGCCAGCAGCCCGACCATGGTGCCGGGTGAGCAGTTCTTC. Together with reference TRBV5-4 and TRBJ2-1, the CDR3 gives the full variable domain: ETGVTQSPTHLIKTRGQQVTLRCSSQSGHNTVSWYQQALGQGPQFIFQYYREEENGRGNFPPRFSGLQFPNYSSELNVNALELDDSALYLCASSPTMVPGEQFFGPGTRLTVL.

The chain has TRBV7-2 and TRBJ2-1; D perhaps matches TRBD2 (5 bases). Trimming shortened V by 2 bases and J by 10 bases, and 12 bases separated the two germline ends. CDR3 size: 13 residues. CDR1 and CDR2 from the germline V gene are SGHTA and FQGNSA. The CDR3 protein is CASSLRRKDEQFF. The CDR3 bases are TGTGCCAGCAGCTTAAGGAGGAAGGACGAGCAGTTCTTC.

The J gene is TRBJ1-4, the V gene TRBV23-1, with a tentative D call TRBD1 (5 bases). TRBV23-1 is marked as an open reading frame, function uncertain. The germline V and J ends were trimmed by 7 bases and 0 bases, with 24 bases remaining between them. The CDR3 is 19 amino acids. The CDR3 nucleotides read TGCGCCAGCATCATACTCGCCCAGGTGGGGCAAGCAACTAATGAAAAACTGTTTTTT. The encoded protein is CASIILAQVGQATNEKLFF.

CDR3 coding DNA: TGTGCCAGTATGTTCGGGCGGGGCAATCAGCCCCAGCATTTT. Translating it yields CASMFGRGNQPQHF. The chain joins TRBV19 to TRBJ1-5; no firm D call. The CDR3 sequence is 14 residues long. The germline V and J ends were trimmed by 7 bases and 2 bases, with 12 bases remaining between them. Germline lookup yields CDR1 LNHDA and CDR2 SQIVND (reference sequence).

The chain links TRBV2 to TRBJ2-2; a weak D match, TRBD1 (5 bases). This CDR3 comprises 14 residues. V dropped 7 bases and J dropped 5 bases, with 14 bases sitting between them. CDR1 and CDR2 from the germline V gene are SNHLY and FYNNEI. This chain's CDR3 is CASMKGQTTGELFF. The CDR3 DNA reads as TGTGCCAGCATGAAGGGGCAAACGACCGGGGAGCTGTTTTTT. Combining the CDR3 with reference TRBV2 and TRBJ2-2 gives the whole variable domain EPEVTQTPSHQVTQMGQEVILRCVPISNHLYFYWYRQILGQKVEFLVSFYNNEISEKSEIFDDQFSVERPDGSNFTLKIRSTKLEDSAMYFCASMKGQTTGELFFGEGSRLTVL.

The rearrangement joins TRBV4-1 to TRBJ2-7; the match to TRBD2 covers 9 bases. This CDR3 has 17 residues. V gave up 3 bases and J gave up 4 bases; unmatched junction bases: 13. CDR1 and CDR2 from the germline V gene are MGHRA and YSYEKL. This CDR3 is CASSHSMPGLAQYEQYF. The CDR3, as DNA: TGCGCCAGCAGCCATTCCATGCCGGGACTAGCCCAATACGAGCAGTACTTC.

The chain couples TRBV13 to TRBJ1-2; possible D gene TRBD1, 5 bases. V was cut by 5 bases and J by 4 bases, with 17 bases left in between. The germline CDR1 and CDR2 sequences are PRHDT and FYEKMQ (reference sequence). The CDR3 has 15 amino acids. The CDR3 is CASSGAGKTAYGYTF. The CDR3 DNA sequence: TGTGCCAGCAGCGGAGCAGGGAAAACTGCCTATGGCTACACCTTC.

The chain is built from TRBV11-2 and TRBJ2-7; D remains ambiguous. Germline V gene data show CDR1 as SGHAT and CDR2 as FQNNGV. This CDR3 spans 15 amino acids. Trimming left V 5 bases short and J 0 bases short, with 14 bases between. CDR3: CASSPLSLASYEQYF. CDR3 bases: TGTGCCAGCAGCCCCCTTTCCTTGGCCTCCTACGAGCAGTACTTC. The full variable domain, with the rest looked up from reference TRBV11-2 and TRBJ2-7, is EAGVAQSPRYKIIEKRQSVAFWCNPISGHATLYWYQQILGQGPKLLIQFQNNGVVDDSQLPKDRFSAERLKGVDSTLKIQPAKLEDSAVYLCASSPLSLASYEQYFGPGTRLTVT.

V gene TRBV28 combines with J gene TRBJ1-2; D is possibly TRBD1 (6 bases). Trimming pared 7 bases from V and 4 bases from J, leaving 25 bases between. The CDR3 length is 17 residues. CDR1 and CDR2 (germline): MDHEN, SYDVKM. For the CDR3, the DNA is TGTGCCAGCACCAACCCTCGAATCGGTACAGGGATCTATGGCTACACCTTC. Residues: CASTNPRIGTGIYGYTF.

The chain uses TRBV6-1 and TRBJ1-1; TRBD1 matches at 7 bases. Germline V lookup: CDR1 MNHNS, CDR2 SASEGT. V was clipped by 7 bases and J by 1 base; unmatched bases: 6. The CDR3 is 14 amino acids. The CDR3 DNA reads TGTGCCAGCAAAGTTAACAGGGGGAACACTGAAGCTTTCTTT. Translated: CASKVNRGNTEAFF.

The chain uses TRBV28 and TRBJ2-5; TRBD2 agrees at 11 bases. The CDR3 runs 15 residues. Germline V gene data show CDR1 as MDHEN and CDR2 as SYDVKM. J gave up 5 bases and V 7 bases, and 9 bases lay outside the gene matches. The CDR3 is CASIPTSGVWETQYF. In DNA, the CDR3 is TGTGCCAGCATACCGACTAGCGGGGTGTGGGAGACCCAGTACTTC.

CDR3 bases: TGTGCCAGCAGCCTGCGTTATAGCGGGATACAATTTCGCGAGCAGTACTTC. This gives the protein CASSLRYSGIQFREQYF. The chain uses TRBV5-8 and TRBJ2-7; TRBD2 matches 8 bases. The CDR3 is made up of 17 amino acids. The J segment lost 6 bases and the V segment lost 4 bases, leaving 18 bases of the junction unmatched. Germline-derived CDR1 and CDR2 are SGHTS and YDEGEE.

The chain employs TRBV5-5 and TRBJ1-1; D ambiguous. V lost 2 bases to trimming and J lost 0 bases, with 11 bases between them. The length of the CDR3 is 15 residues. Germline-derived CDR1 and CDR2 are SGHKS and YYEKEE (reference sequence). The CDR3, as DNA: TGTGCCAGCAGCTTCTCCACAGACATGAACACTGAAGCTTTCTTT. Translated: CASSFSTDMNTEAFF.

The V and J genes are TRBV7-2 and TRBJ2-5; 7 bases are a match to TRBD1. The V gene end was trimmed by 4 bases and the J gene end by 3 bases; junction bases not matched to a gene: 5. The CDR3 totals 14 residues. Germline assignment: CDR1 SGHTA and CDR2 FQGNSA. The CDR3 DNA is TGTGCCAGCAGCTCCGGGACAGTTAAAGAGACCCAGTACTTC. This codes for CASSSGTVKETQYF. Full variable domain (remainder filled in from reference TRBV7-2 and TRBJ2-5): GAGVSQSPSNKVTEKGKDVELRCDPISGHTALYWYRQSLGQGLEFLIYFQGNSAPDKSGLPSDRFSAERTGGSVSTLTIQRTQQEDSAVYLCASSSGTVKETQYFGPGTRLLVL.

The chain uses TRBV7-3 and TRBJ2-5; 9 positions match TRBD2. This CDR3 comprises 15 residues. With V trimmed by 5 bases and J by 4 bases, 8 bases remained unmatched. Germline CDR1 reads SGHTA; CDR2 reads FQGTGA. The CDR3 is CASSPTPLAGETQYF. CDR3 DNA sequence: TGTGCCAGCAGCCCGACCCCACTAGCGGGAGAGACCCAGTACTTC.

CDR3 coding DNA: TGTGCTAGTGGTTTGGTCGAGCGGCGAGGGGAGCAGTTCTTC. It yields the protein CASGLVERRGEQFF. This chain joins TRBV12-5 and TRBJ2-1; maybe TRBD2 (5 bases). Trimming shortened V by 0 bases and J by 10 bases, and 13 bases separated the two germline ends. The CDR3 runs 14 residues. Germline lookup yields CDR1 LGHNT and CDR2 FRNRAP.

CDR3 sequence: CASSFTVNTEAFF. The DNA of the CDR3 is TGTGCCAGCAGCTTTACAGTGAACACTGAAGCTTTCTTT. V gene TRBV5-8 combines with J gene TRBJ1-1; unclear D gene. There are 13 residues in the CDR3. V lost 2 bases to trimming and J lost 0 bases, with 5 bases between them. CDR1 and CDR2 from the germline V gene are SGHTS and YDEGEE.

The chain recombines TRBV5-1 with TRBJ1-1, with no clear D. The ends were cut back, 5 bases at V and 2 bases at J, with 10 bases in the middle. Germline assignment: CDR1 SGHRS and CDR2 YFSETQ. The CDR3 has 13 amino acids. The CDR3 is CASRQVSNTEAFF. DNA for the CDR3: TGCGCCAGCAGGCAGGTCAGCAACACTGAAGCTTTCTTT.

The rearrangement joins TRBV5-1 to TRBJ2-5, with 7 nucleotides matching TRBD1. The CDR3 is 14 amino acids. Germline assignment: CDR1 SGHRS and CDR2 YFSETQ. V lost 7 bases, J lost 5 bases, and 11 bases stayed unmatched. The CDR3 DNA is TGCGCCAGCCGGGGATCGGGACAGCGGGAGACCCAGTACTTC. It yields the protein CASRGSGQRETQYF. Together with reference TRBV5-1 and TRBJ2-5, the CDR3 gives the full variable domain: KAGVTQTPRYLIKTRGQQVTLSCSPISGHRSVSWYQQTPGQGLQFLFEYFSETQRNKGNFPGRFSGRQFSNSRSEMNVSTLELGDSALYLCASRGSGQRETQYFGPGTRLLVL.

V gene TRBV16 combines with J gene TRBJ1-5; no reliable D call. The germline V gene has CDR1 KGHSY and CDR2 FQNENV. The CDR3 consists of 13 residues. Trimming removed 7 bases at V and 3 bases at J, with 10 bases between. The CDR3 protein is CASTGVYNQPQHF. The CDR3 nucleotides are TGTGCCAGCACCGGGGTTTACAATCAGCCCCAGCATTTT.

The genes are TRBV28 and TRBJ1-1; 11 nucleotides agree with TRBD1. The CDR3 totals 15 residues. The V segment lost 9 bases and the J segment 4 bases; nucleotides outside the gene matches: 10. Per the germline V gene, CDR1 is MDHEN and CDR2 is SYDVKM. CDR3 DNA sequence: TGTGCCAGTTCCCGGACAGGGGGCGTTGGCACTGAAGCTTTCTTT. Its protein product is CASSRTGGVGTEAFF.

The gene calls are TRBV28 and TRBJ2-7; 7 bases align to TRBD1. The CDR3 loop spans 12 amino acids. Germline V gene sequence: CDR1 MDHEN, CDR2 SYDVKM. Trimming removed 7 bases from V and 7 bases from J; junction bases left unmatched: 7. CDR3 nucleotide sequence: TGTGCCAGCATTACAGGGGTAGGGGAGCAGTACTTC. It codes for CASITGVGEQYF.

The CDR3 sequence is CASGAPGHIYEQYF. CDR3 sequence (DNA): TGTGCTAGTGGTGCTCCGGGACACATCTACGAGCAGTACTTC. The V call is TRBV12-5, the J call TRBJ2-7, with a weak D call TRBD1 (6 bases). Germline V CDR1 and CDR2: LGHNT, FRNRAP. V was shortened by 5 bases and J by 3 bases, with 14 bases between the two germline ends. The CDR3 contains 14 residues.

The V gene is TRBV7-9, the J gene TRBJ2-4, with TRBD2 as a possible D gene (6 bases). The CDR3 has 16 residues. The V end lost 5 bases, the J end lost 0 bases, and 14 bases lay between the germline ends. Germline V CDR1 and CDR2: SEHNR, FQNEAQ (reference sequence). In nucleotides, the CDR3 is TGTGCCAGCAGCGCACGTCAGGGACTAGCCAAAAACATTCAGTACTTC. The encoded protein is CASSARQGLAKNIQYF.